This T cell receptor (beta chain) derives from a study of early T cells in non-severe SARS-CoV-2 infection. Trimming took 7 bases from V and 5 from J; bases not matched to a gene: 8. The CDR3 is 14 amino acids. In germline, CDR1 is MNHEY, CDR2 SVGEGT. MiXCR, applied by TCRdb to the 5' RACE reads, yields one record per CDR3 protein. The sample shows about 56,000 distinct CDR3 sequences, roughly 12% of them seen only once. This TCR derives from an adult who was a healthcare worker with PCR-confirmed SARS-CoV-2 infection or an uninfected control (not recorded which). The V call is TRBV6-2 or TRBV6-3, the J call TRBJ2-1; the match to TRBD2 covers 7 bases. Sample: whole blood. CDR3 loop: CASTMGGANNEQFF. CDR3 nucleotides: TGTGCCAGCACCATGGGAGGGGCCAACAATGAGCAGTTCTTC.